This record covers a single T cell receptor (beta chain). Patients in Seattle were enrolled during active infection, then followed longitudinally. Repertoires were generated with immunoSEQ multiplex PCR, while TCRdb's copy carries only in-frame clones and drops some. The table has some 240,000 clones, over 75% seen once. This sample was included in a study of blood T cell repertoires in COVID-19. About the research overall: Acute-phase and convalescent COVID-19 samples originated in the United States, Italy and Spain. The cDNA or gDNA used as material had been derived from T cells, B-cell-depleted T cells, or PBMCs.

The CDR3 is made up of 11 amino acids. Trimming left V 5 bases short and J 12 bases short, with 14 bases between. The germline CDR1 and CDR2 sequences are SGHTA and FQGNSA. What was sequenced was peripheral blood. The sequence came from a woman aged 70 to 79 with COVID-19, enrolled during active disease. The rearrangement uses TRBV7-2 and TRBJ2-7; D perhaps matches TRBD2 (7 bases). The CDR3 loop reads CASSGGAIPYF. Written as DNA, the CDR3 is TGTGCCAGCAGCGGGGGGGCCATTCCGTACTTC.